This entry lists 11 T cell receptor beta chains sequenced from one sample in a study of T cell responses to AZD1222 COVID-19 vaccine. Generated by immunoSEQ multiplex PCR, the TCRdb table keeps only in-frame clones and is missing some. The sample shows under 95,000 clones, approximately 90% of them seen only once. Sequenced material: peripheral blood, taken on day 0 of AZD1222 vaccination. Receptors originate from an adult in good health.

The genes are TRBV7-8 and TRBJ1-2; D ambiguous. The ends were cut back, 5 bases at V and 5 bases at J, with 6 bases in the middle. Germline CDR1 reads SGHVS; CDR2 reads FQNEAQ. The CDR3 is 11 amino acids. This CDR3 reads CASSPGYGYTF. Here the CDR3 DNA reads TGTGCCAGCAGCCCCGGTTATGGCTACACCTTC. The complete variable domain, with remaining parts taken from reference TRBV7-8 and TRBJ1-2, reads GAGVSQSPRYKVAKRGQDVALRCDPISGHVSLFWYQQALGQGPEFLTYFQNEAQLDKSGLPSDRFFAERPEGSVSTLKIQRTQQEDSAVYLCASSPGYGYTFGSGTRLTVV.

This rearrangement joins TRBV5-4 to TRBJ1-1; TRBD1 aligns across 7 bases. The CDR3 has 16 residues. Germline CDR1 SGHNT, CDR2 YYREEE (reference sequence). The J segment lost 1 base and the V segment lost 4 bases, leaving 10 bases of the junction unmatched. The CDR3 loop is CASSLGPGQQNTEAFF. CDR3 bases: TGTGCCAGCAGCCTAGGACCGGGACAGCAGAACACTGAAGCTTTCTTT.

This sequence joins TRBV3-1 (or the pseudogene TRBV3-2) and TRBJ1-1; D is perhaps TRBD1 (5 bases). Germline lookup yields CDR1 LGHDT and CDR2 YNNKEL (reference sequence). V was shortened by 1 base and J by 0 bases, with 9 bases between the two germline ends. This CDR3 has 15 residues. The chain's CDR3 is CASSQAGTMNTEAFF. The DNA for the CDR3 is TGTGCCAGCAGCCAAGCCGGGACGATGAACACTGAAGCTTTCTTT.

The chain uses TRBV5-8 and TRBJ2-5; possibly TRBD1 for D (6 bases). The germline V and J ends were trimmed by 0 bases and 2 bases, with 8 bases remaining between them. CDR3 length equals 14 residues. The germline gives CDR1 SGHTS, CDR2 YDEGEE. The DNA of the CDR3 is TGTGCCAGCAGCTTGGGGACAGCTCAAGAGACCCAGTACTTC. As protein: CASSLGTAQETQYF.

The genes are TRBV9 and TRBJ2-7; 7 bases are a match to TRBD1. The ends lost 4 bases at V and 7 bases at J; junction bases unmatched: 14. The CDR3 totals 15 residues. Germline CDR1 SGDLS, CDR2 YYNGEE. The CDR3 DNA follows: TGTGCCAGCAGCCGCACATGGGGACAGCGCTCGGAGCAGTACTTC. As protein: CASSRTWGQRSEQYF.

The V call is TRBV6-6, the J call TRBJ1-1; the D gene is possibly TRBD1 (6 bases). Germline CDR1 MNHNY, CDR2 SVGAGI (reference sequence). This CDR3 contains 13 residues. The V gene lost 7 bases and the J gene lost 1 base, with 10 bases spanning the gap. Written as DNA, the CDR3 is TGTGCCAGCATTAGGGGACAGAACACTGAAGCTTTCTTT. Amino acids: CASIRGQNTEAFF.

This sequence joins TRBV28 and TRBJ2-2; 9 bases are shared with TRBD1. After removal of 6 bases from V and 6 bases from J, the junction contained 5 bases not matched to a gene. Germline CDR1 MDHEN, CDR2 SYDVKM. The CDR3 has 14 amino acids. In nucleotides, the CDR3 is TGTGCCAGCAGGCGGACAGGGGCGGCCGGGGAGCTGTTTTTT. As protein: CASRRTGAAGELFF. The full variable domain, its missing parts supplied by reference TRBV28 and TRBJ2-2, is DVKVTQSSRYLVKRTGEKVFLECVQDMDHENMFWYRQDPGLGLRLIYFSYDVKMKEKGDIPEGYSVSREKKERFSLILESASTNQTSMYLCASRRTGAAGELFFGEGSRLTVL.

This sequence joins TRBV15 and TRBJ2-7, with 8 bases identical to TRBD2. Looked up from germline, CDR1 is LNHNV and CDR2 is YYDKDF (reference sequence). The CDR3 loop spans 15 amino acids. Unmatched junction bases numbered 7, after V lost 2 bases and J lost 4 bases. In DNA, the CDR3 is TGTGCCACCAGCAGACCAATAGCGGGGAGATACGAGCAGTACTTC. Protein: CATSRPIAGRYEQYF.

V usage is TRBV25-1 and J usage is TRBJ2-7; D is ambiguous. V was clipped by 1 base and J by 6 bases, with 16 bases between them. The CDR3 runs to 15 residues. Looked up from germline, CDR1 is MGHDK and CDR2 is SYGVNS. The CDR3 sequence: CASSESTIVSREQYF. DNA of the CDR3: TGTGCCAGCAGTGAATCGACGATTGTAAGCCGCGAGCAGTACTTC.

The chain employs TRBV9 and TRBJ2-7; D gene ambiguous. From germline, CDR1 is SGDLS and CDR2 YYNGEE. V was cut by 0 bases and J by 1 base, with 11 bases left in between. This CDR3 has 15 residues. In DNA, the CDR3 is TGTGCCAGCAGCGTAGGGAGTGAAGTTTCCTACGAGCAGTACTTC. Protein sequence: CASSVGSEVSYEQYF.

The V gene is TRBV6-5, the J gene TRBJ2-5; 9 bases line up with TRBD1. TRBJ2-7 explains the end of the DNA better; the J call may be wrong. CDR3 length: 14 residues. Germline loops: CDR1 MNHEY, CDR2 SVGAGI. The CDR3 spells CASSWTGVSYEQYF. The DNA for the CDR3 is TGTGCCAGCAGTTGGACAGGGGTCTCCTACGAGCAGTACTTC.